This T cell receptor (beta chain) appears in the sequencing data of a study of response to subunit inactivated influenza vaccine. This clonotype was counted at least ten times. Its antigen remains unidentified. The study, taken as a whole, reports: That few new T cells are recruited by each seasonal influenza vaccination was the authors' suggestion.

V was shortened by 3 bases and J by 0 bases, with 8 bases between the two germline ends. This CDR3 contains 14 residues. CDR1 is LNHDA, CDR2 SQIVND, per germline (reference sequence). TCRdb reprocessed the RT-PCR reads with MiXCR, giving one entry per CDR3 protein. The sample consists of 290,000 or so distinct CDR3 sequences, 20% to 25% of them appearing once. The chain combines TRBV19 with TRBJ1-2; D gene unclear. The TCR comes from a man in his fifties or sixties who received an inactivated influenza vaccine. Sequenced material: PBMCs from blood, taken roughly 20 months after vaccination. CDR3 DNA sequence: TGTGCCAGTAGTATCGCCGGGACTAACTATGGCTACACCTTC. Encoded protein: CASSIAGTNYGYTF.